The source of this T cell receptor beta chain is a study of human T cells and chemical hapten exposure. In the study overall: An approximately 2 cm by approximately 2 cm inner upper arm patch received 2% DPC for sensitization.

The library tagged each cDNA molecule with unique molecular identifiers. Original data processing: Sample TCR counts, which ranged from roughly 20,000 to 690,600, had a median of approximately 95,000. TCRdb recomputed calls from the RACE reads with MiXCR, one row per CDR3 protein. TCRdb, rather than the study authors, made the V and J calls. Seen here are a few hundred thousand distinct CDR3 sequences, around 6% observed once, and the top ten hold 5% to 6%. The time point was: patch test 2, 6 weeks after DPC sensitization. Treatment of the sample: therapeutic diphenylcyclopropenone sensitization with weekly scalp DPC. CDR3 size: 14 residues. V lost 4 bases and J lost 6; bases outside the gene matches: 5. Germline CDR1 DFQATT, CDR2 SNEGSKA (reference sequence).

The source is a young woman with alopecia areata. Some clones in this sample may be carry-over from other donors' samples. The specimen was whole blood, collected in connection with sensitization to the hapten diphenylcyclopropenone (DPC). The chain combines TRBV20-1 with TRBJ1-4; 10 bases align to TRBD1. The CDR3 nucleotides read TGCAGTGCTAAATTGGGGACAGGGGATGAAAAACTGTTTTTT. It translates to CSAKLGTGDEKLFF.